The next 5 T cell receptor beta chains were all read from a single sample in a study of blood T cell repertoires in COVID-19 (dated by TCRdb to between 2020 and 2021). Library preparation employed the immunoSEQ multiplex PCR assay. Entries here come from immuneACCESS through TCRdb and include only in-frame sequences with V and J called. Some clones fail to appear in such tables; in the studies checked, an unresolved V gene covers under half of the shortfall, and the cause of the remainder is unknown. The sample yields 41,000 or so clones; around 90% were counted once. The ten top clones hold approximately 4.3% of the sample. The sample was peripheral blood. These receptors were taken from a man aged 55 to 70 with acute or convalescent COVID-19.

V gene TRBV10-3 combines with J gene TRBJ1-4, with D perhaps matching TRBD1 (5 bases). Per germline, CDR1 ENHRY and CDR2 SYGVKD. The CDR3 contains 15 residues. V was trimmed by 3 bases and J by 8 bases, leaving 16 bases between them. CDR3 in amino acids: CAISDNAGRTEKLFF. The CDR3 coding sequence is TGTGCCATCAGTGATAACGCGGGACGGACCGAAAAACTGTTTTTT.

This rearrangement joins TRBV29-1 to TRBJ1-5, with 8 bases fitting TRBD1. CDR3 size: 13 residues. V lost 7 bases and J lost 3; bases outside the gene matches: 5. Germline V gene sequence: CDR1 SQVTM, CDR2 ANQGSEA. CDR3 sequence reads: CSGTTGVNQPQHF. The CDR3 nucleotides read TGCAGCGGCACGACAGGGGTCAATCAGCCCCAGCATTTT.

The V gene is TRBV4-1, the J gene TRBJ1-1, with TRBD1 as a possible D gene (6 bases). The V and J ends lost 0 bases and 6 bases respectively, with 20 bases between them. CDR3 length: 17 residues. The V gene's germline CDR1 is MGHRA and CDR2 YSYEKL. This chain's CDR3 is CASSQDAGTGYLPEAFF. CDR3 bases: TGCGCCAGCAGCCAAGATGCAGGCACAGGGTATTTGCCTGAAGCTTTCTTT.

This clone was observed once. The chain carries TRBV21-1 and TRBJ1-5; the D call in the table, TRBD1, was not verified against the DNA. TRBV21-1 is a pseudogene locus. The CDR3 length is 16 residues. The CDR3 sequence is CASSKGGDRGDQPQHF. For the CDR3, the DNA is TGTGCCAGCAGCAAAGGGGGGGACAGGGGCGATCAGCCCCAGCATTTT.

The chain has TRBV7-2 and TRBJ1-5, with D perhaps TRBD1 (6 bases). The CDR3 length is 14 residues. V lost 5 bases and J lost 9, with 17 bases in between. Per germline, CDR1 SGHTA and CDR2 FQGNSA. The CDR3 DNA reads as TGTGCCAGCAGCCCTGCAGGGGCCCCTGGGCCCCAGCATTTT. Translating gives CASSPAGAPGPQHF.